Included here is one TCR beta chain sequence, with context. These data originate in a study of T cells after somatic rescue of genetic block. Trimming at V came to 2 bases and at J to 4 bases, leaving 3 bases not matched to a gene. Germline V gene sequence: CDR1 SGHRS, CDR2 YFSETQ. This CDR3 spans 14 amino acids. TCRdb's copy holds only in-frame clones and misses some; the assay was immunoSEQ multiplex PCR. The sample holds about 12,000 clones; over 55% are singletons and the top ten take 10% to 15%. This clonotype was sampled from a boy aged 10-17 years. J is TRBJ1-2 and V is TRBV5-1; 9 bases are shared with TRBD1. The sample taken for sequencing was peripheral blood mononuclear cells (PBMCs). CDR3 loop: CASSLRTGVYGYTF. DNA for the CDR3: TGCGCCAGCAGCTTAAGGACAGGGGTCTATGGCTACACCTTC.